The T cell receptor (beta chain) described here comes from a study of T cell repertoires in cytomegalovirus infection. As for the study in general: Recently identified HLA-C-restricted CMV epitopes and well-studied HLA-B-restricted CMV epitopes were used by the study.

This clonotype was detected only a few times. Its antigen is undetermined. V was cut by 5 bases and J by 0 bases, with 13 bases left in between. Germline loops: CDR1 MNHEY, CDR2 SVGEGT. CDR3 length: 15 residues. TCRdb used MiXCR to reprocess the reads, holding one entry per CDR3 protein. The sample yields approximately 910,000 distinct CDR3 sequences, roughly 31% seen once. This TCR came from a human donor in good health (CMV status not recorded). Some clones in this sample may be carry-over from other donors' samples. The sample in question was cultured CD8+ T cells from PBMCs, obtained from culture after CMV antigen stimulation. The J gene is TRBJ1-2, the V gene TRBV6-2 or TRBV6-3; a weak D match, TRBD1 (6 bases). CDR3 loop: CASSRTVPANYGYTF. The CDR3 DNA follows: TGTGCCAGCAGTCGGACAGTTCCAGCTAACTATGGCTACACCTTC.